The clone carrying this T cell receptor beta chain was seen many times. Its antigen is unidentified. This CDR3 has 14 amino acids. Trimming left V 3 bases short and J 4 bases short, with 11 bases between. TCRdb reanalysed the RT-PCR reads using MiXCR and keeps one entry per CDR3 protein. The table includes roughly 790,000 distinct CDR3 sequences, 21% detected once. The sample is drawn from a study of response to subunit inactivated influenza vaccine. Study-wide findings and caveats: The authors suggested that every seasonal influenza vaccination recruits few new T cells.

The source of this sequence is a man aged 50 or older who received an inactivated influenza vaccine. The V gene is TRBV12-3 or TRBV12-4, the J gene TRBJ2-3; D gene ambiguous. The sequencing here drew on PBMCs from blood, taken 5 days after vaccination. CDR3 protein: CASSFWGGADTQYF. The CDR3 DNA reads as TGTGCCAGCAGTTTTTGGGGTGGGGCAGATACGCAGTATTTT.